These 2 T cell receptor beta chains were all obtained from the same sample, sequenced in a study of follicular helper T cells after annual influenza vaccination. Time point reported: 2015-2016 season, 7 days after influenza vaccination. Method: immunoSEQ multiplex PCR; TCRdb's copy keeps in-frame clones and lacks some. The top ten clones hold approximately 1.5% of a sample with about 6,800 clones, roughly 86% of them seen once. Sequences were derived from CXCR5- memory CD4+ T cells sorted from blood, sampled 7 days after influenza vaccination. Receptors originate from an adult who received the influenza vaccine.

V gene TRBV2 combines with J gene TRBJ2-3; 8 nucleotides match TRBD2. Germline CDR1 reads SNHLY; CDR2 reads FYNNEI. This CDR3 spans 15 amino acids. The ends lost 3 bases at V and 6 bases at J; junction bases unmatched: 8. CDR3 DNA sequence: TGTGCCAGCAGTGAGAGGCGGGGGGCCCGGGATACGCAGTATTTT. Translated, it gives CASSERRGARDTQYF.

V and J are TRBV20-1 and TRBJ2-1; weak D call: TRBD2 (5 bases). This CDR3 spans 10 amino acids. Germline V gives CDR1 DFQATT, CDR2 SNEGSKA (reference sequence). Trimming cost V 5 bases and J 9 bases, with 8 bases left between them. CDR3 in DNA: TGCAGTGCTTTCCGGGGTGAGCAGTTCTTC. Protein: CSAFRGEQFF.